The present T cell receptor beta chain was sequenced within a study of response to subunit inactivated influenza vaccine. Points from the study as a whole: With each seasonal influenza vaccination, the authors suggested, few new T cells are recruited.

MiXCR, run by TCRdb on the RT-PCR reads, gives a single entry per CDR3 protein. The sample shows about 480,000 distinct CDR3 sequences, roughly 25% of them seen only once. About this clonotype itself: Its antigen remains unknown.

The J segment lost 2 bases and the V segment lost 0 bases, leaving 7 bases of the junction unmatched. The CDR3 runs 16 residues. CDR1 and CDR2 (germline): SGHRS, YFSETQ. This rearrangement joins TRBV5-1 to TRBJ1-1, with 7 bases lining up with TRBD1. Specimen: CD4+ T cells sorted from PBMCs, collected about 5 days after vaccination. This TCR derives from a man aged 45-65 years who received an inactivated influenza vaccine. The CDR3 bases are TGCGCCAGCAGCTTGGAACAGGGGTGGGAAAACACTGAAGCTTTCTTT. Its protein product is CASSLEQGWENTEAFF.